A single sample is the source of the 16 T cell receptor beta chains below, sequenced in a study of blood T cell repertoires in COVID-19. Using immunoSEQ multiplex PCR, the repertoire was profiled, and TCRdb retains in-frame clones only, with some absent. The profile shows some 97,000 clones, 90% of them singletons. Sequencing was done on a sample of peripheral blood. These receptors originate from a man aged 55 to 70 with acute or convalescent COVID-19.

This chain joins TRBV5-1 and TRBJ1-2, with a possible D match to TRBD1 (5 bases). Germline V gene data show CDR1 as SGHRS and CDR2 as YFSETQ. CDR3 length equals 13 residues. The V end lost 1 base, the J end lost 5 bases, and 9 bases lay between the germline ends. The CDR3 loop is CASSLPGDYGYTF. The CDR3 DNA sequence: TGCGCCAGCAGCTTGCCGGGGGATTATGGCTACACCTTC.

V and J are TRBV4-1 and TRBJ1-1; 11 bases are a match to TRBD1. V was pared by 1 base and J by 5 bases, with 3 bases of the junction left unmatched. Per germline, CDR1 MGHRA and CDR2 YSYEKL. This CDR3 spans 15 amino acids. The CDR3, as DNA: TGCGCCAGCAGCCAAGGTCGGGACAGGGGGACTGAAGCTTTCTTT. The encoded protein is CASSQGRDRGTEAFF.

The chain links TRBV12-5 to TRBJ1-3; tentative D call: TRBD1 (5 bases). Trimming removed 2 bases from V and 4 bases from J, with 12 bases in between. CDR1 is LGHNT, CDR2 FRNRAP, per germline. CDR3 length: 15 residues. For the CDR3, the DNA is TGTGCTAGTGGTTTGTCTGGGGCTCCGGGAAACACCATATATTTT. Its translation is CASGLSGAPGNTIYF. Complete variable domain (other parts from reference TRBV12-5 and TRBJ1-3): DARVTQTPRHKVTEMGQEVTMRCQPILGHNTVFWYRQTMMQGLELLAYFRNRAPLDDSGMPKDRFSAEMPDATLATLKIQPSEPRDSAVYFCASGLSGAPGNTIYFGEGSWLTVV.

V usage is TRBV23-1 and J usage is TRBJ1-1; D is possibly TRBD1 (6 bases). TRBV23-1 is flagged as an ORF with uncertain function. CDR3 size: 16 residues. V was trimmed by 3 bases and J by 0 bases, leaving 14 bases between them. CDR3 coding DNA: TGCGCCAGCAGTCACCCGCCTACAGGGCTGAACACTGAAGCTTTCTTT. Protein: CASSHPPTGLNTEAFF.

The chain uses TRBV19 and TRBJ2-2; possible D gene TRBD1, 6 bases. The ends were cut back, 3 bases at V and 4 bases at J, with 12 bases in the middle. The CDR3 length is 15 residues. Germline CDR1 reads LNHDA; CDR2 reads SQIVND (reference sequence). The CDR3 DNA reads as TGTGCCAGTAGTATCAGGGGAAGTTCCACCGGGGAGCTGTTTTTT. Its translation: CASSIRGSSTGELFF.

The chain has TRBV5-4 and TRBJ1-6, with D uncertain. There are 15 residues in the CDR3. CDR1 SGHNT and CDR2 YYREEE come from the germline V gene (reference sequence). Trimming took off 3 bases at V and 2 bases at J, with 9 bases between the two ends. The DNA for the CDR3 is TGTGCCAGCAGCTCCCAGGAACCCTATAATTCACCCCTCCACTTT. Translating gives CASSSQEPYNSPLHF.

The genes are TRBV9 and TRBJ1-1; 9 nucleotides align to TRBD1. With V trimmed by 2 bases and J by 4 bases, 9 bases remained unmatched. Per germline, CDR1 SGDLS and CDR2 YYNGEE. This CDR3 has 16 amino acids. This CDR3 reads CASSVGGQGGGTEAFF. The CDR3 region has the DNA TGTGCCAGCAGCGTGGGGGGACAGGGCGGCGGCACTGAAGCTTTCTTT.

The V gene is TRBV2, the J gene TRBJ2-6, with 9 bases fitting TRBD1. Germline trimming cut 8 bases from V and 14 bases from J; bases unmatched to any gene: 7. This CDR3 has 12 amino acids. Looked up from germline, CDR1 is SNHLY and CDR2 is FYNNEI. Written as DNA, the CDR3 is TGTGCCAGCCGGGACAGGGAACGGATCCTGACTTTC. It translates to CASRDRERILTF.

This clone was seen a single time. The chain uses TRBV18 and TRBJ1-3; D is possibly TRBD1 (5 bases). There are 15 residues in the CDR3. Between the trimmed V and J ends, which lost 2 bases and 2 bases, there was a span of 10 bases. CDR1 and CDR2 (germline): KGHSH, LQKENI. The CDR3 coding sequence is TGTGCCAGCTCACCAACCCAGGGTACTGGAAACACCATATATTTT. Protein: CASSPTQGTGNTIYF.

The V and J genes are TRBV6-5 and TRBJ2-1; D unclear. The CDR3 runs 15 residues. CDR1 and CDR2 from the germline V gene are MNHEY and SVGAGI. With 3 bases removed from V and 0 bases from J, the gap between germline ends came to 9 bases. The CDR3 DNA sequence: TGTGCCAGCAGTTATCGAGGTACCTCCTACAATGAGCAGTTCTTC. This encodes CASSYRGTSYNEQFF.

This chain joins TRBV4-2 and TRBJ1-1; D ambiguous. The ends were cut back, 0 bases at V and 4 bases at J, with 12 bases in the middle. Per germline, CDR1 LGHNA and CDR2 YNFKEQ. This CDR3 is built from 15 residues. The CDR3 nucleotides read TGTGCCAGCAGCCAAGATCCCGGACTTAGCACTGAAGCTTTCTTT. It codes for CASSQDPGLSTEAFF.

CDR3 nucleotides: TGTGCCAGCAGTGAACGTAGACAGTTACCCCAGCATTTT. Translation gives CASSERRQLPQHF. The rearrangement joins TRBV6-1 to TRBJ1-5; tentatively, D is TRBD1 (5 bases). V was pared by 2 bases and J by 10 bases, with 12 bases between. The CDR3 has 13 residues. Looked up from germline, CDR1 is MNHNS and CDR2 is SASEGT.

The V gene is TRBV2, the J gene TRBJ2-1; tentative D call: TRBD2 (5 bases). Germline loops: CDR1 SNHLY, CDR2 FYNNEI. Trimming removed 6 bases at V and 10 bases at J, with 13 bases between. The CDR3 contains 12 residues. The CDR3 protein is CASRLTSNEQFF. As DNA, the CDR3 is TGTGCCAGCAGACTTACTAGTAACGAGCAGTTCTTC. The whole variable domain, remainder taken from reference TRBV2 and TRBJ2-1, is EPEVTQTPSHQVTQMGQEVILRCVPISNHLYFYWYRQILGQKVEFLVSFYNNEISEKSEIFDDQFSVERPDGSNFTLKIRSTKLEDSAMYFCASRLTSNEQFFGPGTRLTVL.

The chain joins TRBV9 to TRBJ1-2; a possible D gene is TRBD1 (5 bases). The ends were cut back, 0 bases at V and 4 bases at J, with 13 bases in the middle. The CDR3 is 15 amino acids. The germline gives CDR1 SGDLS, CDR2 YYNGEE. The CDR3 DNA reads TGTGCCAGCAGCGTAGGCGGGGGAGTGTCCTATGGCTACACCTTC. The encoded protein is CASSVGGGVSYGYTF.

A remark on this clone: The sample carries other DNA sequences with the same CDR3. The V and J genes are TRBV25-1 and TRBJ1-3; TRBD1 aligns across 7 bases. This CDR3 has 15 residues. With V trimmed by 3 bases and J by 1 base, 3 bases remained unmatched. Germline values: CDR1 MGHDK, CDR2 SYGVNS. The CDR3 spells CASSDPRGSGNTIYF. Here the CDR3 DNA reads TGTGCCAGCAGTGATCCCAGGGGGTCTGGAAACACCATATATTTT.

The genes are TRBV15 and TRBJ1-2, with D possibly being TRBD1 (5 bases). Germline-derived CDR1 and CDR2 are LNHNV and YYDKDF (reference sequence). V gave up 1 base and J gave up 4 bases, with 16 bases separating them. The CDR3 runs to 16 residues. The DNA for the CDR3 is TGTGCCACCAGCAGAGGTCCCCGGGGGGGTGGCTATGGCTACACCTTC. Protein sequence: CATSRGPRGGGYGYTF.